The T cell receptor beta chain under discussion was sequenced for a study of shared clonotypes between healthy human individuals (dated by TCRdb to between 2020 and 2021). About the investigation overall: A few men and a couple of women, aged 18 to 49 years, made up the cohort. For each donor, CD4 naive and CD4 memory were each given three plates, CD8 naive was given two plates, and CD8 memory was given one plate. To estimate repertoire size and how much clonotypes are shared between individuals, the study performed deep sequencing of blood TCR repertoires from five healthy adults. To increase sequencing depth and limit assay-specific biases, different laboratories used diverse techniques to prepare libraries and sequence TCR repertoires. Between about 0.85 and 9.5 billion PBMCs per donor were obtained by leukapheresis.

From its cysteine to its phenylalanine, the CDR3 spans 14 amino acids. Only the CDR3 part of the read is kept: 42 bases, read in frame from the first base. CDR1 and CDR2 (SGHAT, FQNNGV) derive from the germline V gene. V gives up 6 bases and J gives up 3 bases, and the segment between their germline ends measures 12 bases. Study-level results and caveats: Pairwise subsampling indicated that sequencing depth was expected to affect the degree of clonotype sharing among donors. The genetic and exposure-history diversity represented was limited by the small number of donors. Sampling was restricted to blood, and TCR repertoires in tissue are likely to differ from TCR repertoires in blood. Approximately 4.8% of naive CD4, around 4% of naive CD8, 2% to 2.5% of memory CD4, and 0.35% to 0.4% of memory CD8 clonotypes were shared across a few donors. Even with the large sequencing depth, rarefaction of the sorted-subset datasets indicated that sequencing was incomplete. Estimated clonotype richness was generally larger for naive than for memory subsets. Compared with non-shared clonotypes, clonotypes shared by all four sorted-subset donors had higher generation probabilities.

The donors were healthy, HIV-negative adults who had no recently reported acute infections or vaccinations. Every donor was a Caucasian adult residing in Nashville, Tennessee, USA. CD4+ T cells were enriched through magnetic negative selection, after which naive cells were positively selected on CD45RA and the remaining negative fraction served as the memory subset. Blood was collected by leukapheresis, and PBMCs were isolated by Ficoll-Histopaque density gradient centrifugation and then cryopreserved in liquid nitrogen vapor phase. Analytical flow cytometry was used to check the purity and quantity of every magnetically sorted T cell population. Genomic DNA was isolated from every sorted fraction and measured by UV absorbance on a Nanodrop 2000c. Using the deep immunoSEQ assay, TCR CDR3 regions were amplified from genomic DNA by multiplex PCR. Extracted genomic DNA from each cell subset was distributed evenly across all wells of several immunoSEQ 96-well plates, and each plate was treated as a replicate. Each replicate PCR for sorted subsets received about 210 ng genomic DNA, equal to about 30,000 T cell genomes. Purified libraries were measured with a Qubit 3.0 fluorometer, size-checked on a Bioanalyzer 2100, and measured again with the KAPA Library Quantification kit. A separate single-read 150-cycle Illumina NextSeq 550 flow cell was used to sequence each immunoSEQ 96-well plate. Per the authors' processing: Because the immunoSEQ output held only junctional sequences and lacked quality scores, the filtering could not match the filtering applied to full-length reads. Sequences were annotated with PyIR, a Python wrapper for IgBLAST v1.9, and V/J genes and CDR3 were assigned using IMGT germline references. Reads were filtered out if the reads had weak V/J assignments (E-value above 1e-6), no CDR3, stop codons, out-of-frame junctions, or ambiguous translated residues. A V3J clonotype was defined by an identical inferred V gene, J gene, and CDR3 amino acid sequence. To compute the percentage overlap between repertoires, the number of shared unique clonotypes was divided by the size of the smaller repertoire. Repertoire richness was assessed with RTK rarefaction, the Chao1 estimator, and Recon v2.1 estimates of unobserved clonotypes. For all TCRbeta clonotypes obtained by the gDNA method from a handful of donors, generation probabilities were computed with OLGA. This is the immuneACCESS table as TCRdb keeps it, with only in-frame sequences that have V and J called. A part of the clones is gone; compared with another copy, unresolved V genes explain less than half, and the rest is unexplained. V, J and clone size derive from that table, while D and trimming were established from the DNA sequence. This sample lists roughly 1,500,000 clones; around 98% were detected once. Roughly 0.45% of the sample belongs to the ten largest clones.

As regards this clone: This receptor's antigen is unknown. No clone much larger than this one lies a single base away; base qualities are absent.

The V and J segments used are TRBV11-2 and TRBJ1-5, with no confident D gene call. Sequencing input: naive CD4+ T cells sorted from blood. The sample's cell subset or site, from its label and the paper: CD45RA+ positively selected. The receptor was isolated from a man younger than 45 in good health. The CDR3 sequence is CASSRNGINQPQHF. The nucleotide sequence reads as follows: TGTGCCAGCAGTCGAAACGGAATCAATCAGCCCCAGCATTTT.